The next 19 T cell receptor beta chains were all read from a single sample in a study of shared clonotypes between healthy human individuals. Generated by immunoSEQ multiplex PCR, the TCRdb table keeps only in-frame clones and is missing some. This table holds fewer than 650,000 clones, 60% to 85% found once. The sample comprised PBMCs. Every receptor here comes from a woman in her thirties or forties in good health. Some clones in this sample may be carry-over from other donors' samples.

The chain couples TRBV5-6 to TRBJ2-1; 11 nucleotides line up with TRBD2. The CDR3 is 17 amino acids. With V trimmed by 3 bases and J by 6 bases, 11 bases remained unmatched. Germline values: CDR1 SGHDT, CDR2 YYEEEE. The CDR3: CASSSLISGRGSNEQFF. The CDR3 bases are TGTGCCAGCAGCTCCCTCATTAGCGGGAGGGGTTCCAATGAGCAGTTCTTC.

The chain has TRBV11-2 and TRBJ2-1; 9 bases line up with TRBD2. Unmatched junction bases numbered 14, after V lost 6 bases and J lost 8 bases. The CDR3 length is 16 residues. Germline CDR1 SGHAT, CDR2 FQNNGV. The CDR3 region is CASSSGGAGGLYEQFF. In DNA, the CDR3 is TGTGCCAGCAGTTCTGGTGGAGCGGGAGGATTGTATGAGCAGTTCTTC.

This chain connects TRBV27 to TRBJ2-1; D not resolved. Germline loops: CDR1 MNHEY, CDR2 SMNVEV (reference sequence). The CDR3 has 12 amino acids. Trimming took off 6 bases at V and 10 bases at J, with 13 bases between the two ends. The DNA of the CDR3 is TGTGCCAGCAGCCTGTCCCTCAGCGAGCAGTTCTTC. It is translated as CASSLSLSEQFF.

V is TRBV28 and J is TRBJ2-5, with 8 bases that match TRBD2. The CDR3 runs to 17 residues. The germline gives CDR1 MDHEN, CDR2 SYDVKM. The V and J ends lost 5 bases and 5 bases, in that order; junction bases with no gene match: 16. CDR3 region: CASSPLIGREVGETQYF. DNA of the CDR3: TGTGCCAGCAGTCCGCTAATCGGGCGGGAGGTTGGGGAGACCCAGTACTTC.

The gene calls are TRBV19 and TRBJ2-1, with a weak D call TRBD2 (6 bases). Trimming left V 3 bases short and J 6 bases short, with 15 bases between. The CDR3 sequence is 15 residues long. Looked up from germline, CDR1 is LNHDA and CDR2 is SQIVND (reference sequence). CDR3 loop: CASSIRGTRGNEQFF. Written as DNA, the CDR3 is TGTGCCAGTAGTATTCGGGGTACGCGGGGCAATGAGCAGTTCTTC. Combining the CDR3 with reference TRBV19 and TRBJ2-1 gives the whole variable domain DGGITQSPKYLFRKEGQNVTLSCEQNLNHDAMYWYRQDPGQGLRLIYYSQIVNDFQKGDIAEGYSVSREKKESFPLTVTSAQKNPTAFYLCASSIRGTRGNEQFFGPGTRLTVL.

This chain connects TRBV4-2 to TRBJ2-7; TRBD2 matches 11 bases. The CDR3 contains 15 residues. Trimming removed 0 bases from V and 10 bases from J; junction bases left unmatched: 8. Germline loops: CDR1 LGHNA, CDR2 YNFKEQ. CDR3 DNA sequence: TGTGCCAGCAGCCAAGAGGAAGGGACTAGCGGCCGACAGTACTTC. Residues: CASSQEEGTSGRQYF.

The J gene is TRBJ1-3, the V gene TRBV4-2, with D tentatively TRBD1 (6 bases). V gave up 4 bases and J gave up 4 bases, with 17 bases separating them. Germline-derived CDR1 and CDR2 are LGHNA and YNFKEQ. This CDR3 has 16 residues. The CDR3 nucleotides read TGTGCCAGCAGCCCAAAAAGCACAGGGATCGGAAACACCATATATTTT. Its protein is CASSPKSTGIGNTIYF.

This chain uses TRBV4-1 with TRBJ1-3; TRBD1 matches 8 bases. The germline V gene encodes CDR1 MGHRA and CDR2 YSYEKL. J gave up 4 bases and V 0 bases, and 5 bases lay outside the gene matches. The CDR3 sequence is 16 residues long. The CDR3 loop reads CASSQDQGAYGNTIYF. DNA for the CDR3: TGCGCCAGCAGCCAAGATCAGGGGGCCTACGGAAACACCATATATTTT.

This clone was detected only once. The CDR3 is CASSQADRGHVETQYF. The CDR3 DNA is TGCGCCAGCAGCCAAGCCGACAGGGGGCATGTGGAGACCCAGTACTTC. The chain uses TRBV4-3 and TRBJ2-5; 10 positions agree with TRBD1. V trimming: 1 base; J trimming: 5 bases; junction bases outside the gene matches: 7. The CDR3 sequence is 16 residues long. CDR1 is LGHNA, CDR2 YSLEER, per germline.

The genes are TRBV2 and TRBJ2-7; TRBD2 matches 7 bases. The CDR3 is 14 amino acids. CDR1 is SNHLY, CDR2 FYNNEI, per germline. Trimming removed 8 bases from V and 2 bases from J; junction bases left unmatched: 9. The CDR3 spells CASGDGRSPYEQYF. The CDR3, as DNA: TGTGCCAGCGGGGACGGGAGGTCGCCCTACGAGCAGTACTTC.

This clone occurred many times. This sequence joins TRBV4-1 and TRBJ2-7; TRBD1 agrees at 10 bases. Losses at the gene ends were 4 bases for V and 5 bases for J; bases not matched to a gene: 20. From germline, CDR1 is MGHRA and CDR2 YSYEKL. This CDR3 region has 19 residues. CDR3 protein: CASSRARRGQGSGRHEQYF. For the CDR3, the DNA is TGCGCCAGCAGCCGCGCAAGAAGGGGACAGGGGTCGGGACGGCACGAGCAGTACTTC.

The gene calls are TRBV9 and TRBJ2-2, with 9 bases lining up with TRBD2. The V and J ends lost 0 bases and 2 bases, in that order; junction bases with no gene match: 5. Germline CDR1 reads SGDLS; CDR2 reads YYNGEE. This CDR3 has 17 amino acids. The CDR3 reads CASSVVASGANTGELFF. In DNA, the CDR3 is TGTGCCAGCAGCGTAGTAGCTAGCGGGGCTAACACCGGGGAGCTGTTTTTT.

The chain joins TRBV7-2 to TRBJ2-5; D perhaps matches TRBD2 (5 bases). The CDR3 runs to 14 residues. Trimming took off 5 bases at V and 2 bases at J, with 12 bases between the two ends. The V gene's germline CDR1 is SGHTA and CDR2 FQGNSA. Here the CDR3 reads CASSRSRGQETQYF. The CDR3 nucleotides read TGTGCCAGCAGCCGGAGTCGGGGACAAGAGACCCAGTACTTC.

J is TRBJ2-1 and V is TRBV18; D perhaps matches TRBD2 (6 bases). The V end lost 1 base, the J end lost 1 base, and 11 bases lay between the germline ends. Germline lookup yields CDR1 KGHSH and CDR2 LQKENI. This CDR3 is built from 16 residues. In DNA, the CDR3 is TGTGCCAGCTCACCACTGGCGGGAATGTCCTACAATGAGCAGTTCTTC. Translation: CASSPLAGMSYNEQFF. Looking up the rest from reference TRBV18 and TRBJ2-1 gives the full variable domain: NAGVMQNPRHLVRRRGQEARLRCSPMKGHSHVYWYRQLPEEGLKFMVYLQKENIIDESGMPKERFSAEFPKEGPSILRIQQVVRGDSAAYFCASSPLAGMSYNEQFFGPGTRLTVL.

V is TRBV7-9 and J is TRBJ2-7; 9 bases align to TRBD1. The CDR3 spans 14 residues. The germline gives CDR1 SEHNR, CDR2 FQNEAQ (reference sequence). V lost 2 bases, J lost 3 bases, and 2 bases stayed unmatched. The chain's CDR3 is CASSLTTGGYEQYF. CDR3 in DNA: TGTGCCAGCAGCTTAACGACAGGGGGCTACGAGCAGTACTTC. The full variable domain, with the rest looked up from reference TRBV7-9 and TRBJ2-7, is DTGVSQNPRHKITKRGQNVTFRCDPISEHNRLYWYRQTLGQGPEFLTYFQNEAQLEKSRLLSDRFSAERPKGSFSTLEIQRTEQGDSAMYLCASSLTTGGYEQYFGPGTRLTVT.

This clone was recorded a few times. The CDR3 coding sequence is TGCGCCAGCAGTGAGTCCCGGGACAGGGGCACCGGGGAGCTGTTTTTT. Translation: CASSESRDRGTGELFF. The J gene is TRBJ2-2, the V gene TRBV10-2, with 10 bases identical to TRBD1. With V trimmed by 0 bases and J by 4 bases, 2 bases remained unmatched. CDR3 length: 16 residues. The germline V gene has CDR1 WSHSY and CDR2 SAAADI.

This clone came up a few times. At the DNA level, this CDR3 is encoded by other sequences in the same sample as well. The J gene is TRBJ2-7, the V gene TRBV10-3; D is unclear. In germline, CDR1 is ENHRY, CDR2 SYGVKD. The CDR3 totals 12 residues. Trimming removed 0 bases from V and 4 bases from J, with 4 bases in between. CDR3 nucleotide sequence: TGTGCCATCAGTGAGTCAGGGTACGAGCAGTACTTC. Its protein product is CAISESGYEQYF.

This clone was recorded only once. The CDR3: CSVATSFEQFF. Here the CDR3 DNA reads TGCAGCGTTGCTACTAGCTTTGAGCAGTTCTTC. The rearrangement uses TRBV29-1 and TRBJ2-1, with a tentative D call TRBD2 (6 bases). The germline V gene has CDR1 SQVTM and CDR2 ANQGSEA. The CDR3 spans 11 residues. Trimming shortened V by 4 bases and J by 9 bases, and 10 bases separated the two germline ends.

This clone has ten or more counts. The V and J genes are TRBV4-1 and TRBJ1-5, with D uncertain. The CDR3 runs to 13 residues. Germline V gene lookup returns CDR1 MGHRA and CDR2 YSYEKL. V was pared by 0 bases and J by 10 bases, with 10 bases between. CDR3 DNA sequence: TGCGCCAGCAGCCAAGAACCCGCCCTTCCCCAGCATTTT. This encodes CASSQEPALPQHF.